These T cell receptor beta chains were read from a single sample in a study of T cell responses to AZD1222 COVID-19 vaccine. The table came from immunoSEQ multiplex PCR; TCRdb's copy has only in-frame clones and leaves some out. The sample has roughly 180,000 clones; 85% to 90% are singletons. The sample in question was peripheral blood, obtained on day 0 of MenACWY control vaccination. The receptor source for this set is an adult in good health. Each CDR3 is given with its conserved first and last residue. Fields, in order: clone size, D gene, J gene, V gene, CDR3 protein, CDR3 DNA. The D gene is left open where the match is weak. Size values are once, few and many counts, or a class for expanded clones, and some rows have none.

>.|.|TRBJ2-3|TRBV5-1
CASSGYSTDTQYF
TGCGCCAGCAGCGGGTACAGCACAGATACGCAGTATTTT
>.|TRBD1|TRBJ2-3|TRBV15
CATRRQGAPTDTQYF
TGTGCCACCAGGCGACAGGGGGCTCCCACAGATACGCAGTATTTT
>.|.|TRBJ1-1|TRBV6-5
CASSYSNMGLGTEAFF
TGTGCCAGCAGTTACTCGAATATGGGGCTAGGCACTGAAGCTTTCTTT
>.|.|TRBJ1-4|TRBV6-5
CASSRQATNEKLFF
TGTGCCAGCAGTAGACAGGCAACTAATGAAAAACTGTTTTTT
>few|.|TRBJ2-1|TRBV7-8
CASSLEGTYTFNEQFF
TGTGCCAGCAGCTTAGAAGGGACCTACACTTTCAATGAGCAGTTCTTC
>.|.|TRBJ2-3|TRBV18
CASSPLQYTDTQYF
TGTGCCAGCTCACCACTTCAGTACACAGATACGCAGTATTTT
>.|.|TRBJ2-2|TRBV7-3
CASSLRGPNTGELFF
TGTGCCAGCAGCTTAAGGGGGCCGAACACCGGGGAGCTGTTTTTT
>.|.|TRBJ1-2|TRBV12-3/TRBV12-4
CASSLQGYGYTF
TGTGCCAGCAGCCTCCAGGGGTATGGCTACACCTTC
>.|TRBD1|TRBJ2-7|TRBV18
CASSAGQELYDEQYF
TGTGCCAGCTCTGCGGGACAGGAACTTTACGACGAGCAGTACTTC
>.|TRBD2|TRBJ2-7|TRBV19
CASSIGGAGAYEQYF
TGTGCCAGTAGTATAGGAGGAGCGGGAGCCTACGAGCAGTACTTC
>.|.|TRBJ1-3|TRBV3-1/TRBV3-2
CASSHSGTGNTIYF
TGTGCCAGCAGCCATTCAGGGACAGGAAACACCATATATTTT
>.|.|TRBJ1-1|TRBV6-5
CASSYPGGIENTEAFF
TGTGCCAGCAGTTACCCCGGGGGGATAGAGAACACTGAAGCTTTCTTT
>.|TRBD1|TRBJ1-2|TRBV6-5
CASSPKDRGNYGYTF
TGTGCCAGCAGTCCCAAGGACAGGGGGAACTATGGCTACACCTTC
>once|.|TRBJ2-1|TRBV9
CASSVDTRYNEQFF
TGTGCCAGCAGCGTCGATACTCGCTACAATGAGCAGTTCTTC
>.|TRBD1|TRBJ2-5|TRBV28
CASRTGVETQYF
TGTGCCAGCAGGACAGGGGTGGAGACCCAGTACTTC
>.|.|TRBJ2-2|TRBV5-4
CASSLETETGELFF
TGTGCCAGCAGCTTGGAGACCGAAACCGGGGAGCTGTTTTTT
>.|TRBD1|TRBJ2-3|TRBV6-5
CASRGQGAGADTQYF
TGTGCCAGCAGGGGACAGGGGGCGGGCGCAGATACGCAGTATTTT
>.|.|TRBJ1-2|TRBV6-5
CASSYSLDSNYGYTF
TGTGCCAGCAGTTACTCCCTTGACAGTAACTATGGCTACACCTTC
>.|TRBD2|TRBJ2-6|TRBV19
CASSMGRGAGANVLTF
TGTGCCAGTAGTATGGGGAGGGGCGCCGGGGCCAACGTCCTGACTTTC
>.|.|TRBJ1-4|TRBV4-2
CASSQGPENPVEKLFF
TGTGCCAGCAGCCAGGGACCGGAGAATCCCGTTGAAAAACTGTTTTTT
>.|.|TRBJ2-3|TRBV20-1
CSARPTDTQYF
TGCAGTGCTAGACCCACAGATACGCAGTATTTT
>.|TRBD1|TRBJ1-2|TRBV9
CASSVVDLEGARGYTF
TGTGCCAGCAGCGTAGTGGACCTTGAGGGGGCGAGGGGCTACACCTTC
>.|TRBD1|TRBJ1-2|TRBV7-9
CASSFLDRSNYGYTF
TGTGCCAGCAGCTTTCTGGACAGGAGTAACTATGGCTACACCTTC
>.|.|TRBJ1-2|TRBV7-6
CASSLDGSYGYTF
TGTGCCAGCAGCTTAGACGGGTCATATGGCTACACCTTC
>.|.|TRBJ2-1|TRBV3-1/TRBV3-2
CASIVGGYNEQFF
TGTGCCAGCATAGTCGGGGGTTACAATGAGCAGTTCTTC
>.|.|TRBJ2-7|TRBV7-3
CASSLEAGYEQYF
TGTGCCAGCAGCTTAGAGGCGGGCTACGAGCAGTACTTC
>.|.|TRBJ1-5|TRBV19
CASSIGDSRRQPQHF
TGTGCCAGTAGTATCGGTGACAGCCGACGTCAGCCCCAGCATTTT
>.|.|TRBJ2-3|TRBV9
CASSVGGSPSTDTQYF
TGTGCCAGCAGCGTAGGGGGAAGTCCTAGCACAGATACGCAGTATTTT
>.|.|TRBJ2-7|TRBV28
CASKTGLEQYF
TGTGCCAGCAAGACGGGCCTGGAGCAGTACTTC
>.|.|TRBJ1-3|TRBV27
CASSSGNTIYF
TGTGCCAGCAGTTCGGGAAACACCATATATTTT
>once|.|TRBJ1-1|TRBV3-1/TRBV3-2
CASSHRGANTEAFF
TGTGCCAGCAGCCACCGGGGGGCAAACACTGAAGCTTTCTTT
>.|.|TRBJ2-1|TRBV3-1/TRBV3-2
CASSQARTSNEQFF
TGTGCCAGCAGCCAAGCGCGGACTTCCAATGAGCAGTTCTTC
>.|TRBD2|TRBJ2-1|TRBV30
CAWSVHGLAGPRGYNEQFF
TGTGCCTGGAGTGTACATGGACTAGCGGGACCTCGGGGTTACAATGAGCAGTTCTTC
>few|.|TRBJ1-3|TRBV3-1/TRBV3-2
CASTQTGISGNTIYF
TGTGCCAGCACCCAAACGGGAATATCTGGAAACACCATATATTTT
>.|.|TRBJ1-5|TRBV28
CASSLSQRNNQPQHF
TGTGCCAGCAGTTTATCCCAGCGGAACAATCAGCCCCAGCATTTT
>.|TRBD1|TRBJ1-3|TRBV9
CASSESGGVHSGNTIYF
TGTGCCAGCAGCGAATCAGGGGGGGTCCACTCTGGAAACACCATATATTTT
>.|TRBD1|TRBJ2-2|TRBV6-5
CASRPTGGNTGELFF
TGTGCCAGCAGACCGACAGGGGGGAACACCGGGGAGCTGTTTTTT
>.|TRBD2|TRBJ2-3|TRBV27
CASSLGTSGSTDTQYF
TGTGCCAGCAGTTTAGGGACTAGCGGTAGCACAGATACGCAGTATTTT
>.|TRBD2|TRBJ2-1|TRBV6-2/TRBV6-3
CASSYPRGSGGQPASYNEQFF
TGTGCCAGCAGTTACCCCCGGGGGAGCGGGGGACAACCCGCCTCCTACAATGAGCAGTTCTTC
>.|.|TRBJ1-6|TRBV12-3/TRBV12-4
CASSFYNSPLHF
TGTGCCAGCAGTTTTTACAATTCACCCCTCCACTTT
>.|TRBD1|TRBJ1-1|TRBV19
CASSISRTGNTEAFF
TGTGCCAGTAGTATATCCCGGACAGGGAACACTGAAGCTTTCTTT
>.|TRBD2|TRBJ2-5|TRBV3-1/TRBV3-2
CASTHFDGTSGAMGTQYF
TGTGCCAGCACCCACTTCGACGGGACTAGCGGAGCAATGGGGACCCAGTACTTC
>.|TRBD2|TRBJ2-7|TRBV5-4
CASSLAQSGGPGEQYF
TGTGCCAGCAGCTTGGCCCAAAGCGGGGGGCCAGGGGAGCAGTACTTC
>once|.|TRBJ2-4|TRBV19
CASRRDREDIQYF
TGTGCCAGTAGACGCGACAGGGAGGACATTCAGTACTTC
>.|.|TRBJ2-1|TRBV30
CAWSGPGFGYNEQFF
TGTGCCTGGAGTGGTCCAGGCTTCGGGTACAATGAGCAGTTCTTC
>.|.|TRBJ1-3|TRBV5-6
CASSRTSGNTIYF
TGTGCCAGCAGCCGAACCTCTGGAAACACCATATATTTT
>.|TRBD2|TRBJ2-7|TRBV11-2
CASSPGTSGYEQYF
TGTGCCAGCAGCCCCGGGACTAGCGGGTACGAGCAGTACTTC
>.|TRBD1|TRBJ1-5|TRBV19
CASNRGDQPQHF
TGTGCCAGTAACAGGGGGGATCAGCCCCAGCATTTT
>.|.|TRBJ2-7|TRBV6-5
CASRVGTDTYEQYF
TGTGCCAGCAGGGTAGGGACGGACACCTACGAGCAGTACTTC
>.|TRBD2|TRBJ2-1|TRBV5-6
CASSLATSANEQFF
TGTGCCAGCAGCTTGGCTACTAGCGCCAATGAGCAGTTCTTC
>once|TRBD1|TRBJ2-5|TRBV5-1
CASSPWDRICTQYF
TGCGCCAGCAGCCCATGGGACAGGATCTGCACCCAGTACTTC